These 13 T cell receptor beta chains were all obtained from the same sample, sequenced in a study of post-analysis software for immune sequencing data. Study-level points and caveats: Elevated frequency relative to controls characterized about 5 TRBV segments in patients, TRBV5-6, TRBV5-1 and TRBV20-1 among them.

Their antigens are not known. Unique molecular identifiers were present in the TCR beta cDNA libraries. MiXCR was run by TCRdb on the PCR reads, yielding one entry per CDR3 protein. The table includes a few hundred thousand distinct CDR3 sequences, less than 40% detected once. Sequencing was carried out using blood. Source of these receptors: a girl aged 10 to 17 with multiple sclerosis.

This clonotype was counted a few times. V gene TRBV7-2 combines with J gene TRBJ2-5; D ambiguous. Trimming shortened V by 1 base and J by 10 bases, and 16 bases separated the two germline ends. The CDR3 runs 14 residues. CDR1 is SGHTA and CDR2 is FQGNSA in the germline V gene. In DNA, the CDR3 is TGTGCCAGCAGCTTAGAGCGCAAAGGCAAGGGCCAGTACTTC. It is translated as CASSLERKGKGQYF.

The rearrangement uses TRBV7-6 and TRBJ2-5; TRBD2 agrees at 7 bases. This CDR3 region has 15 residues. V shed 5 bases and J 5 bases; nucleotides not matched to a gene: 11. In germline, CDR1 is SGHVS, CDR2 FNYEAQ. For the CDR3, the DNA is TGTGCCAGCAGCGTCGGGACTACCATCTTGGAGACCCAGTACTTC. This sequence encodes CASSVGTTILETQYF.

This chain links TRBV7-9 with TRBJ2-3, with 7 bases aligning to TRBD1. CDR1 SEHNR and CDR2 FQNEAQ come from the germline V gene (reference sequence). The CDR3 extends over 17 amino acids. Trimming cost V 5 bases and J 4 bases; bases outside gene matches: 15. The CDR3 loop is CASSPPRDRVGADTQYF. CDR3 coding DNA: TGTGCCAGCAGCCCTCCCCGCGACAGGGTCGGGGCAGATACGCAGTATTTT.

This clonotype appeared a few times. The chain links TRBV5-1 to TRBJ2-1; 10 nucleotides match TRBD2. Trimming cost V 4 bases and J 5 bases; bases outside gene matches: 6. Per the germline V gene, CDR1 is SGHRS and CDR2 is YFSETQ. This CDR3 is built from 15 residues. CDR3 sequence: CASSHKLAGNNEQFF. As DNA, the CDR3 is TGCGCCAGCAGCCACAAACTAGCGGGGAACAATGAGCAGTTCTTC.

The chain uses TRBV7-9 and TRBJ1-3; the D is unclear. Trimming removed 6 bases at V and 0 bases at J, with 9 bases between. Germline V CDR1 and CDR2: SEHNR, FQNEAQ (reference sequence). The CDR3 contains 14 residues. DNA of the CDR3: TGTGCCAGCAGGCTCGGGGACTCTGGAAACACCATATATTTT. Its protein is CASRLGDSGNTIYF.

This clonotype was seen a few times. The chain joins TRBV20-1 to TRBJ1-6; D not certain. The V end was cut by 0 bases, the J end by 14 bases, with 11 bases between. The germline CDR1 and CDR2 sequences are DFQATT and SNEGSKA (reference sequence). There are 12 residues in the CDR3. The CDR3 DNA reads TGCAGTGCTAGAGAACCACTCGGGACCCTCCACTTT. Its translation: CSAREPLGTLHF.

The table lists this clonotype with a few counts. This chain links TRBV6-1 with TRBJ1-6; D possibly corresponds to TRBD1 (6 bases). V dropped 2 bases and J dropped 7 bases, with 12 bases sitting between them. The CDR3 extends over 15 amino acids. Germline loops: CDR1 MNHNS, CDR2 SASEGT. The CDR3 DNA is TGTGCCAGCAGTGAAATGAGGAGGGGGAATTCACCCCTCCACTTT. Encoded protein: CASSEMRRGNSPLHF.

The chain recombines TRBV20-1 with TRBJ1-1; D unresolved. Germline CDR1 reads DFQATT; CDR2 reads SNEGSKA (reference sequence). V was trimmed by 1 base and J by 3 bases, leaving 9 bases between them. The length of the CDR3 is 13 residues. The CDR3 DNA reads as TGCAGTGCTAGAGTTGGCAGAGACACTGAAGCTTTCTTT. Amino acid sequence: CSARVGRDTEAFF.

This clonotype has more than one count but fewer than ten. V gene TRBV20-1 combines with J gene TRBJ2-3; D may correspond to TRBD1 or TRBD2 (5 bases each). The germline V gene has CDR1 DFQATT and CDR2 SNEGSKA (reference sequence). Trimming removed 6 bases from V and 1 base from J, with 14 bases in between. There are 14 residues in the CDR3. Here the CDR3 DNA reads TGCAGTGCCACCCGAGGGGTGGGCACAGATACGCAGTATTTT. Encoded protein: CSATRGVGTDTQYF.

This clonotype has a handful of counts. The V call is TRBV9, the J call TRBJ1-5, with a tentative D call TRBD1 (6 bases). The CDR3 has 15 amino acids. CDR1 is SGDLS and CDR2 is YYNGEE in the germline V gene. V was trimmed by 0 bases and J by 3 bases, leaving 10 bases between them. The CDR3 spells CASSVDGTPNQPQHF. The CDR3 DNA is TGTGCCAGCAGCGTAGATGGGACACCCAATCAGCCCCAGCATTTT.

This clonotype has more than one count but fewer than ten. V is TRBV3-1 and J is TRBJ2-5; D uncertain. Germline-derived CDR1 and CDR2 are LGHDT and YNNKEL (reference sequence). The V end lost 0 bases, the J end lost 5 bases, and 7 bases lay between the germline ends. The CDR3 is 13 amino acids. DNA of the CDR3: TGTGCCAGCAGCCAAGAGGTGTGGGAGACCCAGTACTTC. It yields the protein CASSQEVWETQYF.

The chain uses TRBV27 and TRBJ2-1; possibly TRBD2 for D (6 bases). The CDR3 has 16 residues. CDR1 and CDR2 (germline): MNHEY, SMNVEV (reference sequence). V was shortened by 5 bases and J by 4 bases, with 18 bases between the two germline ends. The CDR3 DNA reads TGTGCCAGCAGTCTCGGGATGGGGGACTTATACAATGAGCAGTTCTTC. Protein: CASSLGMGDLYNEQFF.

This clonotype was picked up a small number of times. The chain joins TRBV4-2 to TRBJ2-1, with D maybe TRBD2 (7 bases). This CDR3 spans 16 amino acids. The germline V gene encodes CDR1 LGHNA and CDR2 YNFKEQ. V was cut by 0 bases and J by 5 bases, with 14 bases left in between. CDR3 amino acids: CASSQDRAGAHNEQFF. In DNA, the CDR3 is TGTGCCAGCAGCCAAGACCGCGCGGGGGCCCACAATGAGCAGTTCTTC.